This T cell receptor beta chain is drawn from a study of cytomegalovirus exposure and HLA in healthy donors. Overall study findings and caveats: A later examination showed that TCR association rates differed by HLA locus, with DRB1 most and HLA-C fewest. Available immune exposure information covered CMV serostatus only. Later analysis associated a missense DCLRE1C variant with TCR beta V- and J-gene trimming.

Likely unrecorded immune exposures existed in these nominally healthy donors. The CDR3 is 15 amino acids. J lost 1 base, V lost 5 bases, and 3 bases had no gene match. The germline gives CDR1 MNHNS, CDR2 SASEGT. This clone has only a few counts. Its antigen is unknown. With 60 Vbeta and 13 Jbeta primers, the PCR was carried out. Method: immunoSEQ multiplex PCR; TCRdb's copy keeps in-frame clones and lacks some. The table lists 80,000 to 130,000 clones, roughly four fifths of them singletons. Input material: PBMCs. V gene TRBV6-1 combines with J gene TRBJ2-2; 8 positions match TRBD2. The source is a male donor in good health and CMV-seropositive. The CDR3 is CASSLAGLNTGELFF. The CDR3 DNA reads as TGTGCCAGCAGTCTAGCGGGCCTGAACACCGGGGAGCTGTTTTTT.